The text below deals with one T cell receptor (beta chain). The entry originates in a study of blood T cell repertoires in COVID-19. CDR3 size: 16 residues. V was pared by 6 bases and J by 3 bases, with 17 bases between. Germline V CDR1 and CDR2: SNHLY, FYNNEI. The method was immunoSEQ multiplex PCR; TCRdb's version includes in-frame clones alone and lacks a portion of them. The sample has about 130,000 clones; 60% to 80% are singletons. Material: peripheral blood. The V call is TRBV2, the J call TRBJ1-4; a possible D gene is TRBD1 (6 bases). The receptor was derived from a man aged 60 to 69 who had recovered from COVID-19. CDR3 region: CASSKDRGISNEKLFF. The CDR3 DNA reads TGTGCCAGCAGCAAGGACAGAGGAATCTCTAATGAAAAACTGTTTTTT.